These 21 T cell receptor beta chains share one sample of origin, sequenced in a study of blood T cell repertoires in COVID-19. The assay was immunoSEQ multiplex PCR, and TCRdb's table has in-frame clones only and misses some. The sample lists around 70,000 clones, 70% to 90% occurring once. Sequences were obtained from peripheral blood. Receptor source: an elderly woman with active or convalescent COVID-19.

This clone has just a few counts. The V gene is TRBV14, the J gene TRBJ1-2; D perhaps matches TRBD1 (5 bases). Germline lookup yields CDR1 SGHDN and CDR2 FVKESK. With 5 bases removed from V and 8 bases from J, the gap between germline ends came to 18 bases. This CDR3 comprises 14 residues. In DNA, the CDR3 is TGTGCCAGCAGCACCACAACATGGGGGGGAGGCTACACCTTC. It codes for CASSTTTWGGGYTF.

J is TRBJ2-2 and V is TRBV30; D is uncertain. The CDR3 extends over 11 amino acids. V lost 5 bases, J lost 4 bases, and 5 bases lay in between. Germline CDR1 reads GTSNPN; CDR2 reads SVGIG (reference sequence). This CDR3 reads CAWGSTGELFF. The CDR3 DNA reads as TGTGCCTGGGGCAGCACCGGGGAGCTGTTTTTT.

V and J are TRBV20-1 and TRBJ1-1; TRBD1 is a possible D gene (5 bases). V dropped 3 bases and J dropped 4 bases, with 18 bases sitting between them. The CDR3 loop spans 15 amino acids. Germline V gene data show CDR1 as DFQATT and CDR2 as SNEGSKA (reference sequence). This CDR3 reads CSASPRVREATEAFF. The CDR3 DNA is TGCAGTGCTAGTCCCCGAGTCAGGGAGGCCACTGAAGCTTTCTTT.

The V and J genes are TRBV27 and TRBJ2-7, with TRBD1 identical over 10 bases. The ends lost 2 bases at V and 2 bases at J; junction bases unmatched: 3. This CDR3 contains 15 residues. Germline values: CDR1 MNHEY, CDR2 SMNVEV (reference sequence). The CDR3 region is CASSLVGTGAYEQYF. CDR3 bases: TGTGCCAGCAGTTTAGTAGGGACAGGGGCCTACGAGCAGTACTTC.

The J gene is TRBJ1-5, the V gene TRBV6-5, with 7 bases aligning to TRBD1. J was trimmed by 3 bases and V by 6 bases; bases with no gene match: 5. This CDR3 is 14 amino acids long. The V gene's germline CDR1 is MNHEY and CDR2 SVGAGI. The CDR3 DNA reads as TGTGCCAGCAGAGAGACAGGGTCCAATCAGCCCCAGCATTTT. Translating gives CASRETGSNQPQHF.

The rearrangement links TRBV14 to TRBJ2-3, with 13 bases lining up with TRBD2. This CDR3 has 15 residues. Germline V gene sequence: CDR1 SGHDN, CDR2 FVKESK. Unmatched junction bases numbered 7, after V lost 4 bases and J lost 9 bases. The CDR3 region is CASSPRTSGSGTQYF. The CDR3 bases are TGTGCCAGCAGCCCCAGGACTAGCGGGAGTGGCACGCAGTATTTT. The variable domain in full, with the rest retrieved from reference TRBV14 and TRBJ2-3, is EAGVTQFPSHSVIEKGQTVTLRCDPISGHDNLYWYRRVMGKEIKFLLHFVKESKQDESGMPNNRFLAERTGGTYSTLKVQPAELEDSGVYFCASSPRTSGSGTQYFGPGTRLTVL.

J is TRBJ1-5 and V is TRBV5-1; perhaps TRBD1 as D (6 bases). The V gene lost 1 base and the J gene lost 6 bases, with 14 bases spanning the gap. Germline-derived CDR1 and CDR2 are SGHRS and YFSETQ. This CDR3 spans 15 amino acids. CDR3: CASSLNGGGSQPQHF. The CDR3 nucleotides read TGCGCCAGCAGCTTGAATGGGGGCGGAAGTCAGCCCCAGCATTTT.

This chain uses TRBV5-4 with TRBJ2-6; no clear D. The length of the CDR3 is 16 residues. V lost 2 bases to trimming and J lost 0 bases, with 9 bases between them. Germline loops: CDR1 SGHNT, CDR2 YYREEE (reference sequence). CDR3 in amino acids: CASSFMQDSGANVLTF. CDR3 sequence (DNA): TGTGCCAGCAGCTTTATGCAGGACTCTGGGGCCAACGTCCTGACTTTC.

V is TRBV20-1 and J is TRBJ2-5, with unresolved D. Trimming stripped 3 bases from V and 2 bases from J, with 4 bases between. Germline CDR1 DFQATT, CDR2 SNEGSKA (reference sequence). This CDR3 is built from 11 residues. The CDR3 DNA sequence: TGCAGTGCTAGCCAGCAAGAGACCCAGTACTTC. Protein sequence: CSASQQETQYF.

The chain couples TRBV29-1 to TRBJ2-7, with 9 bases fitting TRBD1. The V gene's germline CDR1 is SQVTM and CDR2 ANQGSEA. V lost 1 base and J lost 2; bases outside the gene matches: 6. The CDR3 contains 15 residues. The chain's CDR3 is CSVEGLGTGTYEQYF. The CDR3 DNA sequence: TGCAGCGTTGAAGGGCTTGGGACAGGGACCTACGAGCAGTACTTC.

J is TRBJ2-1 and V is TRBV5-4; 15 nucleotides align to TRBD2. This CDR3 region has 19 residues. With 4 bases clipped from V and 4 bases from J, the junction kept 12 bases outside the gene matches. CDR1 SGHNT and CDR2 YYREEE come from the germline V gene (reference sequence). Written as DNA, the CDR3 is TGTGCCAGCAGCGTTGATCCGGGACTAGCGGGGGGACTTTACAATGAGCAGTTCTTC. As protein: CASSVDPGLAGGLYNEQFF.

The V call is TRBV24-1, the J call TRBJ1-1, with D perhaps matching TRBD1 (5 bases). V was pared by 1 base and J by 4 bases, with 9 bases between. This CDR3 contains 14 residues. Germline V gives CDR1 KGHDR, CDR2 SFDVKD. CDR3 DNA sequence: TGTGCCACCAGTGATTTTTCAGGGCGCACTGAAGCTTTCTTT. It encodes CATSDFSGRTEAFF.

The CDR3 sequence: CASSFSGSSYNEQFF. The CDR3 region has the DNA TGTGCCAGCAGCTTTAGCGGGAGCTCCTACAATGAGCAGTTCTTC. This sequence joins TRBV11-2 and TRBJ2-1; TRBD2 matches 9 bases. Germline V gene sequence: CDR1 SGHAT, CDR2 FQNNGV. CDR3 size: 15 residues. The ends lost 3 bases at V and 0 bases at J; junction bases unmatched: 0.

This clone has only one observation. The V gene is TRBV29-1, the J gene TRBJ2-7, with 8 bases identical to TRBD1. Germline V gives CDR1 SQVTM, CDR2 ANQGSEA. The CDR3 length is 13 residues. Germline trimming cut 7 bases from V and 4 bases from J; bases unmatched to any gene: 9. This CDR3 is CSANGQGGYEQYF. CDR3 bases: TGCAGCGCCAACGGACAGGGAGGATACGAGCAGTACTTC.

J is TRBJ2-2 and V is TRBV19; 7 nucleotides line up with TRBD1. This CDR3 comprises 14 residues. Germline V gene data show CDR1 as LNHDA and CDR2 as SQIVND (reference sequence). Trimming at V came to 3 bases and at J to 6 bases, leaving 4 bases not matched to a gene. The CDR3 DNA is TGTGCCAGTAGTATGACAGGGTTGGCCGGGGAGCTGTTTTTT. Protein: CASSMTGLAGELFF. Complete variable domain (other parts from reference TRBV19 and TRBJ2-2): DGGITQSPKYLFRKEGQNVTLSCEQNLNHDAMYWYRQDPGQGLRLIYYSQIVNDFQKGDIAEGYSVSREKKESFPLTVTSAQKNPTAFYLCASSMTGLAGELFFGEGSRLTVL.

This chain joins TRBV4-3 and TRBJ1-2; D is uncertain. This CDR3 contains 14 residues. Germline V gives CDR1 LGHNA, CDR2 YSLEER. Trimming left V 0 bases short and J 8 bases short, with 13 bases between. The CDR3 bases are TGCGCCAGCAGCCAAGATCTCCTCGGGAGGGGCTACACCTTC. Amino acids: CASSQDLLGRGYTF.

This clone is a singleton in its sample. This chain uses TRBV5-1 with TRBJ1-4; 8 bases line up with TRBD1. Losses at the gene ends were 4 bases for V and 10 bases for J; bases not matched to a gene: 9. The length of the CDR3 is 14 residues. Germline V gene lookup returns CDR1 SGHRS and CDR2 YFSETQ. CDR3 in amino acids: CASSPDRGYGKLFF. CDR3 bases: TGCGCCAGCAGCCCCGACAGGGGATACGGAAAACTGTTTTTT.

The chain links TRBV29-1 to TRBJ2-1; 15 bases agree with TRBD2. Germline V gene sequence: CDR1 SQVTM, CDR2 ANQGSEA. J gave up 0 bases and V 8 bases, and 8 bases lay outside the gene matches. There are 17 residues in the CDR3. The CDR3 sequence: CSSRTSGRGFSYNEQFF. The CDR3 DNA reads TGCAGCTCTAGGACTAGCGGGAGGGGTTTCTCCTACAATGAGCAGTTCTTC.

This chain connects TRBV18 to TRBJ2-7, with 9 bases fitting TRBD1. Germline values: CDR1 KGHSH, CDR2 LQKENI. This CDR3 is built from 14 residues. Trimming at V came to 2 bases and at J to 2 bases, leaving 1 base not matched to a gene. CDR3 protein: CASSPGTGPYEQYF. CDR3 in DNA: TGTGCCAGCTCACCAGGGACAGGGCCCTACGAGCAGTACTTC.

The genes are TRBV4-1 and TRBJ2-3; no reliable D call. CDR3 length: 13 residues. V was pared by 0 bases and J by 9 bases, with 10 bases between. Germline V CDR1 and CDR2: MGHRA, YSYEKL. CDR3 protein: CASSQEELTTQYF. CDR3 in DNA: TGCGCCAGCAGCCAAGAGGAGTTGACGACGCAGTATTTT.

Only a few counts were recorded for this clone. The J gene is TRBJ1-1, the V gene TRBV18, with D possibly TRBD1 on 5 matching bases. Germline CDR1 reads KGHSH; CDR2 reads LQKENI. CDR3 length: 15 amino acids. Trimming removed 0 bases from V and 4 bases from J, with 12 bases in between. The CDR3, as DNA: TGTGCCAGCTCACCACCCAGCAGGGAGGTCACTGAAGCTTTCTTT. It specifies CASSPPSREVTEAFF.